One TCR beta chain is described in this entry. Looked up from germline, CDR1 is SEHNR and CDR2 is FQNEAQ (reference sequence). The CDR3 contains 16 residues. V lost 4 bases and J lost 0; bases outside the gene matches: 6. Assay used: immunoSEQ multiplex PCR; TCRdb lists only in-frame clones, some missing. The sample holds 25,000 to 40,000 clones; around 81% are singletons and the top ten take roughly 15%. The sample is drawn from a study of PD-1 blockade in classical Hodgkin lymphoma. The time point here: cycle 4 day 1 (C4D1), after six to seven weeks of nivolumab. Every patient had relapsed following autologous stem cell transplantation, and cohorts differed in brentuximab vedotin exposure. The best responses consisted of complete response, partial response or progressive disease.

This TCR was sampled from a human donor with classical Hodgkin lymphoma. V is TRBV7-9 and J is TRBJ1-2; 9 bases are a match to TRBD1. The sequences come from peripheral blood mononuclear cells (PBMCs), collected before the fourth cycle of nivolumab. The CDR3 region is CASSSDRDRANYGYTF. As DNA, the CDR3 is TGTGCCAGCAGCTCGGACAGGGACAGGGCTAACTATGGCTACACCTTC.